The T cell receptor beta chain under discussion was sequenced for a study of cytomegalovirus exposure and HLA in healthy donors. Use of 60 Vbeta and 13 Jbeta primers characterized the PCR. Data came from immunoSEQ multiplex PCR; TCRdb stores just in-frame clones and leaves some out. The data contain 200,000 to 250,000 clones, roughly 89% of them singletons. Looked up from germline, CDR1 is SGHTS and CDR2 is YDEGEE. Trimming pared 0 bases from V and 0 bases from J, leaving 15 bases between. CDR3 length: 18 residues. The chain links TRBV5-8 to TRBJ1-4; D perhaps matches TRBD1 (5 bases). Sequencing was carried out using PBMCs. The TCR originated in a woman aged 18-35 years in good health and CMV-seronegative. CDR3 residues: CASSLEGVPASTNEKLFF. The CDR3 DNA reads TGTGCCAGCAGCTTGGAAGGGGTTCCCGCCTCAACTAATGAAAAACTGTTTTTT.